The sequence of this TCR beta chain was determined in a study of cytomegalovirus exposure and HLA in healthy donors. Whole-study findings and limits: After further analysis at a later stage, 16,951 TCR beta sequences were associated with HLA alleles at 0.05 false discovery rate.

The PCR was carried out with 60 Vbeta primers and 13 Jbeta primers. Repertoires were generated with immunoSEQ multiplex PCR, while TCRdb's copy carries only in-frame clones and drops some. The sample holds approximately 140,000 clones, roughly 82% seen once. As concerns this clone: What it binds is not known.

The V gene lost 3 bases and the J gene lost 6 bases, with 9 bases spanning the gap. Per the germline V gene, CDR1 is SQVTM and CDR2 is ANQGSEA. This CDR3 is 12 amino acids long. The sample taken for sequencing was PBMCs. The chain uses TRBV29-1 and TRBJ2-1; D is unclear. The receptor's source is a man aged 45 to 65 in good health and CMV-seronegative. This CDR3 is CSVELMRNEQFF. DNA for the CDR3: TGCAGCGTTGAGCTGATGCGCAATGAGCAGTTCTTC.